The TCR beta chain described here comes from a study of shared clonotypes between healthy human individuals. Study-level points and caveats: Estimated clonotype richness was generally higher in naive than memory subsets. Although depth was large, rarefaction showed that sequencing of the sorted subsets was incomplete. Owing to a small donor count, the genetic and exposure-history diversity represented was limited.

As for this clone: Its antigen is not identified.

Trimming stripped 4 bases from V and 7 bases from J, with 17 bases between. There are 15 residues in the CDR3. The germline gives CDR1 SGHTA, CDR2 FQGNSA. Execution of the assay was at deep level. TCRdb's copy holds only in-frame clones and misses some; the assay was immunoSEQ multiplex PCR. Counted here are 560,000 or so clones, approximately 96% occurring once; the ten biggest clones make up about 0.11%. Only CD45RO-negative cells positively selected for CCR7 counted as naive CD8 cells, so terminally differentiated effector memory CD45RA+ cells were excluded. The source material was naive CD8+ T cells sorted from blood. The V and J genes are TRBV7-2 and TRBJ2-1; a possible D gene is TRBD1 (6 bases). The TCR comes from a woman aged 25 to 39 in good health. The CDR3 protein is CASSSWTEGANEQFF. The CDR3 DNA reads TGTGCCAGCAGCTCGTGGACAGAAGGAGCGAATGAGCAGTTCTTC.